Shown below are 15 T cell receptor beta chains from a single sample sequenced in a study of cytomegalovirus exposure and HLA in healthy donors. Method: immunoSEQ multiplex PCR; TCRdb's copy keeps in-frame clones and lacks some. The sample shows about 140,000 clones, 86% of them seen only once. Material: PBMCs. These receptors all come from a man aged 18 to 30 in good health and CMV-seronegative.

The CDR3 reads CASSPLGTGAQPQHF. CDR3 bases: TGTGCCAGCAGTCCCCTCGGGACAGGAGCTCAGCCCCAGCATTTT. The rearrangement joins TRBV27 to TRBJ1-5, with TRBD1 matching 8 bases. This CDR3 contains 15 residues. Germline trimming cut 5 bases from V and 6 bases from J; bases unmatched to any gene: 9. CDR1 is MNHEY, CDR2 SMNVEV, per germline (reference sequence).

This chain joins TRBV28 and TRBJ2-3; the match to TRBD2 covers 15 bases. The ends lost 6 bases at V and 1 base at J; junction bases unmatched: 14. CDR1 MDHEN and CDR2 SYDVKM come from the germline V gene. The CDR3 length is 20 residues. For the CDR3, the DNA is TGTGCCAGCAGACCCAGCCGGGGACTAGCGGGAGGAGCGGGCACAGATACGCAGTATTTT. Translating it yields CASRPSRGLAGGAGTDTQYF.

The V gene is TRBV7-2, the J gene TRBJ2-5; a weak D match, TRBD2 (7 bases). The germline V gene has CDR1 SGHTA and CDR2 FQGNSA. Trimming took 5 bases from V and 1 from J, leaving 11 bases between them. The CDR3 is 14 residues long. The CDR3 DNA is TGTGCCAGCAGCCGGGGGGCCGGCCAAGAGACCCAGTACTTC. Its translation is CASSRGAGQETQYF.

J is TRBJ1-1 and V is TRBV30; possibly TRBD1 for D (6 bases). The CDR3 is 15 residues long. Germline V gene sequence: CDR1 GTSNPN, CDR2 SVGIG (reference sequence). V was pared by 4 bases and J by 4 bases, with 19 bases between. The CDR3 loop reads CAWIRVGTPSTEAFF. The DNA for the CDR3 is TGTGCCTGGATACGGGTGGGGACACCGAGCACTGAAGCTTTCTTT. The full variable domain, completed using reference TRBV30 and TRBJ1-1, is SQTIHQWPATLVQPVGSPLSLECTVEGTSNPNLYWYRQAAGRGLQLLFYSVGIGQISSEVPQNLSASRPQDRQFILSSKKLLLSDSGFYLCAWIRVGTPSTEAFFGQGTRLTVV.

The chain couples TRBV9 to TRBJ2-7, with no clear D. The germline V gene encodes CDR1 SGDLS and CDR2 YYNGEE. This CDR3 region has 14 residues. Trimming took 0 bases from V and 7 from J, leaving 14 bases between them. The CDR3 region has the DNA TGTGCCAGCAGCGTAGCAGCGTCGCCCGGGGAGCAGTACTTC. This codes for CASSVAASPGEQYF.

V gene TRBV12-2 combines with J gene TRBJ1-1; the D call in the table, TRBD1, was not verified against the DNA. TRBV12-2 is a recognized pseudogene. The CDR3 consists of 19 residues. CDR3 protein: CASRLYRTYRDNSNTEAFF. The DNA of the CDR3 is TGTGCAAGTCGCTTATACCGGACGTACAGGGATAACTCGAACACTGAAGCTTTCTTT.

The rearrangement uses TRBV11-2 and TRBJ2-3; TRBD2 matches at 12 bases. This CDR3 region has 18 residues. The ends lost 0 bases at V and 3 bases at J; junction bases unmatched: 7. CDR1 SGHAT and CDR2 FQNNGV come from the germline V gene. CDR3 sequence reads: CASSLDLASGRGTDTQYF. The CDR3 bases are TGTGCCAGCAGCTTAGATTTGGCTAGCGGGAGGGGAACAGATACGCAGTATTTT.

This clone was observed once. V usage is TRBV2 and J usage is TRBJ2-7; 7 bases map to TRBD2. Trimming removed 7 bases from V and 7 bases from J; junction bases left unmatched: 13. This CDR3 is 14 amino acids long. Germline V lookup: CDR1 SNHLY, CDR2 FYNNEI. The CDR3 bases are TGTGCCAGCACCCCTGGCGGGGGTATGCGGGAGCAGTACTTC. It encodes CASTPGGGMREQYF.

This rearrangement joins TRBV29-1 to TRBJ1-1; maybe TRBD1 (6 bases). Trimming cost V 1 base and J 3 bases, with 9 bases left between them. The germline CDR1 and CDR2 sequences are SQVTM and ANQGSEA. CDR3 length: 13 amino acids. The CDR3, as DNA: TGCAGCGTTGAAGGCAGGGGTCACACTGAAGCTTTCTTT. Protein sequence: CSVEGRGHTEAFF.

The J gene is TRBJ2-3, the V gene TRBV7-9; D is uncertain. Trimming pared 1 base from V and 2 bases from J, leaving 13 bases between. Per germline, CDR1 SEHNR and CDR2 FQNEAQ (reference sequence). This CDR3 is 16 amino acids long. CDR3 protein: CASSLGGRSNTDTQYF. Written as DNA, the CDR3 is TGTGCCAGCAGCTTAGGCGGCCGGTCTAACACAGATACGCAGTATTTT.

This rearrangement joins TRBV4-1 to TRBJ2-3; 9 nucleotides line up with TRBD1. The ends lost 4 bases at V and 6 bases at J; junction bases unmatched: 8. Germline V gene data show CDR1 as MGHRA and CDR2 as YSYEKL. There are 15 residues in the CDR3. The CDR3 region is CASSRRTGDGDTQYF. Written as DNA, the CDR3 is TGCGCCAGCAGCCGACGGACAGGGGATGGGGATACGCAGTATTTT.

The gene calls are TRBV6-1 and TRBJ2-7, with TRBD2 matching over 7 bases. V lost 7 bases to trimming and J lost 3 bases; unmatched junction nucleotides: 9. Germline CDR1 MNHNS, CDR2 SASEGT. This CDR3 comprises 14 residues. CDR3 amino acids: CASMARDYNYEQYF. Written as DNA, the CDR3 is TGTGCCAGCATGGCGAGGGACTACAACTACGAGCAGTACTTC.

The gene calls are TRBV4-2 and TRBJ2-5; 8 bases agree with TRBD1. This CDR3 is 14 amino acids long. The germline V gene encodes CDR1 LGHNA and CDR2 YNFKEQ. J was trimmed by 1 base and V by 4 bases; bases with no gene match: 2. For the CDR3, the DNA is TGTGCCAGCAGCCCGACAGGGGCCCAAGAGACCCAGTACTTC. Its protein product is CASSPTGAQETQYF.

This chain uses TRBV9 with TRBJ1-5, with D maybe TRBD1 (6 bases). The V end was cut by 2 bases, the J end by 1 base, with 7 bases between. The length of the CDR3 is 14 residues. The V gene's germline CDR1 is SGDLS and CDR2 YYNGEE. The CDR3 region is CASSVQGSNQPQHF. The CDR3 DNA sequence: TGTGCCAGCAGCGTCCAGGGGAGCAATCAGCCCCAGCATTTT.

The chain carries TRBV4-2 and TRBJ2-3; 8 bases match TRBD2. Germline CDR1 and CDR2: LGHNA and YNFKEQ. The CDR3 has 18 residues. Trimming removed 1 base from V and 3 bases from J; junction bases left unmatched: 12. This CDR3 reads CASSQVPSGGMKTDTQYF. The CDR3 DNA reads TGTGCCAGCAGCCAAGTGCCGAGCGGGGGAATGAAGACAGATACGCAGTATTTT.